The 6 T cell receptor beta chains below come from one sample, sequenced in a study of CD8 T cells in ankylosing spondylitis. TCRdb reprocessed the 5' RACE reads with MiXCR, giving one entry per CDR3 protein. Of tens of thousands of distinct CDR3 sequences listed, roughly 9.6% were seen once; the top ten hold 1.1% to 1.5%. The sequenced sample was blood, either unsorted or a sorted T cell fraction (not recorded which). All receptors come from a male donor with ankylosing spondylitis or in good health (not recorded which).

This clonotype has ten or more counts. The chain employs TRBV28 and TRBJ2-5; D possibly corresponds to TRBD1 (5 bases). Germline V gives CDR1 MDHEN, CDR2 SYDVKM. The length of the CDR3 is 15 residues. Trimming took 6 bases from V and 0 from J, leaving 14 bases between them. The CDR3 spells CASSPSGAYQETQYF. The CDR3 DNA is TGTGCCAGCAGCCCCAGTGGGGCGTACCAAGAGACCCAGTACTTC.

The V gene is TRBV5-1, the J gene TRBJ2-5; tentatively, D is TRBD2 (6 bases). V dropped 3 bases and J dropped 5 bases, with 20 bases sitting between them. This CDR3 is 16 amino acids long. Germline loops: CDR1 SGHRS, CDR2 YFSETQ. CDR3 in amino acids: CASSSSGTPSRETQYF. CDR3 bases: TGCGCCAGCAGCTCCTCCGGGACTCCCTCGAGGGAGACCCAGTACTTC. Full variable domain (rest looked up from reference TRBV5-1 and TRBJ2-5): KAGVTQTPRYLIKTRGQQVTLSCSPISGHRSVSWYQQTPGQGLQFLFEYFSETQRNKGNFPGRFSGRQFSNSRSEMNVSTLELGDSALYLCASSSSGTPSRETQYFGPGTRLLVL.

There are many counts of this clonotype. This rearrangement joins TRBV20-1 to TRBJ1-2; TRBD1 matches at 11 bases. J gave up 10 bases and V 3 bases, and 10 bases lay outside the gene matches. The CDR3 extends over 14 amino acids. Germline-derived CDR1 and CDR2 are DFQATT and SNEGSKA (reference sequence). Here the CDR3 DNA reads TGCAGTGCTAGGGGAATGGGACAGGGGGGAGACTACACCTTC. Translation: CSARGMGQGGDYTF.

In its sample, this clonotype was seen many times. This CDR3 reads CATSSPDHSYYEQYF. DNA of the CDR3: TGTGCCACCAGCAGTCCGGACCACTCTTACTACGAGCAGTACTTC. J is TRBJ2-7 and V is TRBV15; D not certain. Germline V gene lookup returns CDR1 LNHNV and CDR2 YYDKDF (reference sequence). Trimming cost V 3 bases and J 3 bases, with 15 bases left between them. The CDR3 is 15 amino acids.

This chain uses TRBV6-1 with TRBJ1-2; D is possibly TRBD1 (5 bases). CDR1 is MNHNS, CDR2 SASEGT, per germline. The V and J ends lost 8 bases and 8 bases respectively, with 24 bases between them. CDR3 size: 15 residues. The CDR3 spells CASGKDPGASGGYTF. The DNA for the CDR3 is TGTGCCAGCGGGAAGGATCCGGGCGCTTCAGGGGGCTACACCTTC.

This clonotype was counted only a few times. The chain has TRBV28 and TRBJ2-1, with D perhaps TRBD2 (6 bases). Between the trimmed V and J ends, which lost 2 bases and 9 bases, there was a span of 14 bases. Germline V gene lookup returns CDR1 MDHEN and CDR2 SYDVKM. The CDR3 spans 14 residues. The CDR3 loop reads CASSLPAGVSEQFF. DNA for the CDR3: TGTGCCAGCAGTTTACCAGCGGGCGTGAGTGAGCAGTTCTTC.